This is a list of T cell receptor beta chains from one sample in a study of T-cell memory formation after mild COVID-19. TCRdb fed the 5' RACE reads into MiXCR, producing one record per CDR3 protein. The sample contains 550,000 to 650,000 distinct CDR3 sequences, around 16% of which appear only once. Sequenced: PBMCs or a T cell subset sorted from them (not recorded which). These receptors were obtained from an adult woman who had mild COVID-19 (a few samples of this study predate the infection). Cell type and time point are not known. Both conserved end residues are part of each CDR3.

cdr3_aa	cdr3_length	v_call	j_call
CASSLGAGTGAPYEQYF	17	TRBV13	TRBJ2-7
CASSLNHRWYLSTDTQYF	18	TRBV7-8	TRBJ2-3
CASSSWRGGRSYNEQFF	17	TRBV7-2	TRBJ2-1
CSVENHPGGGEANVLTF	17	TRBV29-1	TRBJ2-6
CASSPGQNFYYGYTF	15	TRBV7-2	TRBJ1-2
CASSQGEPWPPTDTQYF	17	TRBV4-1	TRBJ2-3
CAWRGVGSNQPQHF	14	TRBV30	TRBJ1-5
CASSLTGGEQFF	12	TRBV7-2	TRBJ2-1
CASSPGSLTYEQYF	14	TRBV7-2	TRBJ2-7
CASSSTRAGELFF	13	TRBV5-6	TRBJ2-2
CASSLETWGDNEQFF	15	TRBV12-3/TRBV12-4	TRBJ2-1
CASSLGRGGRIDTQYF	16	TRBV13	TRBJ2-3
CASSSDRRSSYEQYF	15	TRBV5-1	TRBJ2-7
CASSLFMGGLKQFF	14	TRBV3-1	TRBJ2-1
CASSIYQGASNEKLFF	16	TRBV5-6	TRBJ1-4
CASSYPTPLGQPNYGYTF	18	TRBV6-2/TRBV6-3	TRBJ1-2
CASRLTGRHEAFF	13	TRBV12-3/TRBV12-4	TRBJ1-1
CSAHPGTPSRGGLDF	15	TRBV20-1	TRBJ2-3
CASSVDGSNQPQHF	14	TRBV9	TRBJ1-5
CAIDRRGTSGLQETQYF	17	TRBV7-9	TRBJ2-5
CASRGTSGRPEQYF	14	TRBV12-3/TRBV12-4	TRBJ2-7
CASTREVGGIYEQYF	15	TRBV7-2	TRBJ2-7
CASSATDRGSETQYF	15	TRBV7-6	TRBJ2-5
CATSDFAAGDYGYTF	15	TRBV24-1	TRBJ1-2
CASRPQGGANEKLFF	15	TRBV2	TRBJ1-4
CASRVTGVRTEAFF	14	TRBV11-3	TRBJ1-1
CASSQVPVGGYTF	13	TRBV4-3	TRBJ1-2
CASSPGGGLAGSGEQFF	17	TRBV11-3	TRBJ2-1
CASSSDRVGNEQFF	14	TRBV27	TRBJ2-1
CAISEGGRVYNSPLHF	16	TRBV10-3	TRBJ1-6
CAWTRGISYEQYF	13	TRBV30	TRBJ2-7
CSARNLAGGINLYNEQFF	18	TRBV20-1	TRBJ2-1
CSVVGQGGEQYF	12	TRBV29-1	TRBJ2-7
CRVGKGGSEQFF	12	TRBV29-1	TRBJ2-1
CASSLLDPTDTQYF	14	TRBV7-2	TRBJ2-3
CASSLTGGTTEAFF	14	TRBV6-1	TRBJ1-1
CASSSSTYGSNYGYTF	16	TRBV7-9	TRBJ1-2
CASSSGTSPYEQYF	14	TRBV3-1	TRBJ2-7
CATSDWTGSEAFF	13	TRBV24-1	TRBJ1-1
CASSVSLHLDGANVLTF	17	TRBV9	TRBJ2-6